This paragraph reports one T cell receptor (beta chain). The sample originates from a study of control samples from healthy donors and cancer patients. Using immunoSEQ multiplex PCR, the repertoire was profiled, and TCRdb retains in-frame clones only, with some absent. The repertoire includes around 48,000 clones, over 90% of them detected once, and 23% sits in the top ten. Unmatched junction bases numbered 4, after V lost 0 bases and J lost 5 bases. The CDR3 consists of 16 residues. Germline V gives CDR1 KGHSH, CDR2 LQKENI. Specimen: PBMCs. This chain joins TRBV18 and TRBJ2-5; 12 nucleotides align to TRBD1. The TCR was taken from a woman aged 50 to 60 with head and neck cancer. The CDR3: CASSPPGTGGRETQYF. The DNA for the CDR3 is TGTGCCAGCTCACCACCGGGGACAGGGGGCAGGGAGACCCAGTACTTC.